Presented here are 30 T cell receptor beta chains from one specimen sequenced in a study of blood T cell repertoires in COVID-19. The data were produced by immunoSEQ multiplex PCR, yet TCRdb's version contains in-frame clones alone and is incomplete. The sample has 150,000 to 200,000 clones, roughly four fifths seen once. Input material: peripheral blood. The source of these receptors is a human donor in a cohort sampled during active COVID-19.

The chain is built from TRBV5-4 and TRBJ2-5; TRBD2 matches at 12 bases. This CDR3 has 17 amino acids. From germline, CDR1 is SGHNT and CDR2 YYREEE (reference sequence). J gave up 1 base and V 0 bases, and 4 bases lay outside the gene matches. The CDR3, as DNA: TGTGCCAGCAGCTTGGGGGCTAGCGGGAGGGCCCAAGAGACCCAGTACTTC. Residues: CASSLGASGRAQETQYF.

The chain recombines TRBV27 with TRBJ1-1, with D unresolved. The V gene lost 5 bases and the J gene lost 0 bases, with 10 bases spanning the gap. The CDR3 has 14 amino acids. Germline V gene data show CDR1 as MNHEY and CDR2 as SMNVEV (reference sequence). CDR3 region: CASSGRIMNTEAFF. DNA for the CDR3: TGTGCCAGCAGTGGGCGAATAATGAACACTGAAGCTTTCTTT.

This chain connects TRBV7-9 to TRBJ1-3; TRBD1 is a possible D gene (5 bases). In germline, CDR1 is SEHNR, CDR2 FQNEAQ (reference sequence). This CDR3 region has 16 residues. Trimming took off 1 base at V and 0 bases at J, with 10 bases between the two ends. CDR3 sequence: CASSLGQGSSGNTIYF. The CDR3 bases are TGTGCCAGCAGCTTAGGTCAGGGCAGCTCTGGAAACACCATATATTTT.

The chain combines TRBV6-2 or TRBV6-3 with TRBJ1-1; 9 positions agree with TRBD1. Per the germline V gene, CDR1 is MNHEY and CDR2 is SVGEGT. V shed 2 bases and J 1 base; nucleotides not matched to a gene: 5. This CDR3 region has 16 residues. The CDR3 spells CASSYPQGARNTEAFF. For the CDR3, the DNA is TGTGCCAGCAGTTACCCACAGGGGGCGCGGAACACTGAAGCTTTCTTT.

The V and J genes are TRBV6-5 and TRBJ2-5; 7 nucleotides match TRBD2. The CDR3 is made up of 14 amino acids. CDR1 and CDR2 (germline): MNHEY, SVGAGI. J lost 5 bases, V lost 6 bases, and 9 bases had no gene match. CDR3 sequence: CASRASGGMETQYF. DNA for the CDR3: TGTGCCAGCAGAGCCTCCGGGGGGATGGAGACCCAGTACTTC.

The chain couples TRBV3-1 (or the pseudogene TRBV3-2) to TRBJ2-7; maybe TRBD2 (5 bases). Germline CDR1 reads LGHDT; CDR2 reads YNNKEL (reference sequence). The CDR3 loop spans 15 amino acids. Trimming pared 3 bases from V and 3 bases from J, leaving 15 bases between. The CDR3 is CASSHLTPGNYEQYF. For the CDR3, the DNA is TGTGCCAGCAGCCATCTTACTCCGGGAAACTACGAGCAGTACTTC.

The genes are TRBV5-4 and TRBJ1-1; weak D call: TRBD1 (5 bases). From germline, CDR1 is SGHNT and CDR2 YYREEE (reference sequence). The ends were cut back, 0 bases at V and 1 base at J, with 10 bases in the middle. The CDR3 length is 15 residues. CDR3 sequence reads: CASSLVGGKNTEAFF. The CDR3 nucleotides read TGTGCCAGCAGCTTGGTGGGGGGGAAGAACACTGAAGCTTTCTTT.

This clone was seen a few times. The rearrangement uses TRBV6-5 and TRBJ1-2, with D hard to call. With 7 bases removed from V and 8 bases from J, the gap between germline ends came to 14 bases. The CDR3 runs 12 residues. Germline assignment: CDR1 MNHEY and CDR2 SVGAGI. The CDR3, as DNA: TGTGCCAGCACCGGTGGAGTAATCGGCTACACCTTC. It encodes CASTGGVIGYTF.

This clone was recorded only once. This chain uses TRBV29-1 with TRBJ2-2, with TRBD2 matching over 7 bases. Germline-derived CDR1 and CDR2 are SQVTM and ANQGSEA. This CDR3 has 14 amino acids. With 3 bases clipped from V and 4 bases from J, the junction kept 5 bases outside the gene matches. The chain's CDR3 is CSVERGSSTGELFF. CDR3 in DNA: TGCAGCGTTGAGCGGGGGAGTAGCACCGGGGAGCTGTTTTTT.

The chain recombines TRBV6-5 with TRBJ2-7, with D unclear. The germline V gene has CDR1 MNHEY and CDR2 SVGAGI. The V end was cut by 8 bases, the J end by 8 bases, with 13 bases between. CDR3 size: 11 residues. Written as DNA, the CDR3 is TGTGCCAGCGGAGAATGGCACAAGCAGTACTTC. Translation gives CASGEWHKQYF.

Within the sample, this clone is medium-sized. V is TRBV6-4 and J is TRBJ2-1; D is unclear. Trimming removed 2 bases from V and 6 bases from J, with 11 bases in between. Germline assignment: CDR1 MRHNA and CDR2 SNTAGT. The CDR3 has 14 residues. The CDR3: CASSDGGPGNEQFF. In DNA form, the CDR3 reads TGTGCCAGCAGTGACGGTGGTCCCGGCAATGAGCAGTTCTTC.

V is TRBV19 and J is TRBJ1-5; 8 bases match TRBD1. The CDR3 has 14 amino acids. Germline V gene lookup returns CDR1 LNHDA and CDR2 SQIVND (reference sequence). Trimming removed 3 bases from V and 6 bases from J; junction bases left unmatched: 4. The CDR3 DNA follows: TGTGCCAGTAGTATCCAGGGGGCTGGTCAGCCCCAGCATTTT. It encodes CASSIQGAGQPQHF.

The chain carries TRBV28 and TRBJ1-1, with D maybe TRBD1 (5 bases). CDR3 length equals 15 residues. The V end lost 6 bases, the J end lost 4 bases, and 18 bases lay between the germline ends. Germline CDR1 and CDR2: MDHEN and SYDVKM. As DNA, the CDR3 is TGTGCCAGCAGACCGAGTATGGGGGGGGGCACTGAAGCTTTCTTT. As protein: CASRPSMGGGTEAFF.

The rearrangement joins TRBV11-2 to TRBJ1-5; D possibly corresponds to TRBD1 (6 bases). The CDR3 has 15 amino acids. Trimming removed 2 bases at V and 6 bases at J, with 14 bases between. Germline CDR1 is SGHAT and CDR2 is FQNNGV. The CDR3 nucleotides read TGTGCCAGCAGCTTATCGGCAGGGGAAGGTCAGCCCCAGCATTTT. This encodes CASSLSAGEGQPQHF.

This chain links TRBV7-2 with TRBJ2-3; D gene ambiguous. This CDR3 has 17 amino acids. Trimming stripped 6 bases from V and 0 bases from J, with 19 bases between. Germline V CDR1 and CDR2: SGHTA, FQGNSA. The CDR3 sequence: CASSLATLRSSTDTQYF. Written as DNA, the CDR3 is TGTGCCAGCAGTCTTGCCACTCTGAGGAGTAGCACAGATACGCAGTATTTT.

The chain links TRBV12-3 or TRBV12-4 to TRBJ2-7, with D hard to call. The CDR3 consists of 11 residues. Trimming took off 5 bases at V and 3 bases at J, with 5 bases between the two ends. This CDR3 reads CASSINYEQYF. CDR3 sequence (DNA): TGTGCCAGCAGTATAAACTACGAGCAGTACTTC.

The V and J genes are TRBV5-4 and TRBJ2-7, with 10 bases fitting TRBD1. With V trimmed by 2 bases and J by 4 bases, 9 bases remained unmatched. CDR1 is SGHNT and CDR2 is YYREEE in the germline V gene (reference sequence). This CDR3 region has 16 residues. CDR3 nucleotide sequence: TGTGCCAGCAGCTTACCGGGACAGGGGACCGCTTACGAGCAGTACTTC. It specifies CASSLPGQGTAYEQYF.

Worth noting for this clone: No DNA is shown, since the ends of the CDR3 on it are uncertain; the CDR3 is the one TCRdb lists. The chain is built from TRBV21-1 and TRBJ1-1. TRBV21-1 is a known pseudogene. Ends included, the CDR3 has 14 residues. CDR3 protein: CASSKVGGGTEAFF.

This chain connects TRBV11-2 to TRBJ2-1; perhaps TRBD2 as D (7 bases). CDR3 length: 14 amino acids. The V gene's germline CDR1 is SGHAT and CDR2 FQNNGV. V dropped 5 bases and J dropped 7 bases, with 15 bases sitting between them. In nucleotides, the CDR3 is TGTGCCAGCAGCCGCGGGGGACACGAAAATGAGCAGTTCTTC. This encodes CASSRGGHENEQFF.

This sequence joins TRBV6-5 and TRBJ1-1; 8 nucleotides line up with TRBD1. The germline V gene has CDR1 MNHEY and CDR2 SVGAGI. V shed 6 bases and J 8 bases; nucleotides not matched to a gene: 8. The CDR3 runs 13 residues. The CDR3 nucleotides are TGTGCCAGCAGCTCCGGACAGGGAAGAGAAGCTTTCTTT. Translation: CASSSGQGREAFF.

A single count supports this clone. The CDR3 spells CASSLGVWGPYNEQFF. Here the CDR3 DNA reads TGTGCCAGCAGCTTGGGGGTCTGGGGGCCCTACAATGAGCAGTTCTTC. The genes are TRBV5-8 and TRBJ2-1; maybe TRBD1 (6 bases). The CDR3 is made up of 16 amino acids. With 0 bases removed from V and 2 bases from J, the gap between germline ends came to 12 bases. Germline CDR1 reads SGHTS; CDR2 reads YDEGEE.

This rearrangement joins TRBV28 to TRBJ2-3, with 7 bases lining up with TRBD2. This CDR3 is built from 14 residues. Germline CDR1 MDHEN, CDR2 SYDVKM. Trimming took 7 bases from V and 2 from J; bases not matched to a gene: 6. The DNA for the CDR3 is TGTGCCAGCACCGGGGGGATGGTCACAGATACGCAGTATTTT. This codes for CASTGGMVTDTQYF.

The V and J genes are TRBV30 and TRBJ1-6; 7 positions match TRBD1. The CDR3 runs to 12 residues. Trimming cost V 4 bases and J 7 bases; bases outside gene matches: 1. The V gene's germline CDR1 is GTSNPN and CDR2 SVGIG (reference sequence). CDR3 amino acids: CAWNRGNSPLHF. The CDR3 nucleotides are TGTGCCTGGAACAGGGGAAATTCACCCCTCCACTTT.

A few counts support this clone. J is TRBJ2-2 and V is TRBV6-2 or TRBV6-3, with 9 nucleotides matching TRBD2. V shed 6 bases and J 5 bases; nucleotides not matched to a gene: 4. Germline V gene lookup returns CDR1 MNHEY and CDR2 SVGEGT. This CDR3 contains 14 residues. In DNA, the CDR3 is TGTGCCAGCAGCGGGACTAGCCGAACCGGGGAGCTGTTTTTT. Translation gives CASSGTSRTGELFF.

This chain connects TRBV12-3 or TRBV12-4 to TRBJ1-1; tentatively, D is TRBD1 (5 bases). The CDR3 consists of 12 residues. Trimming pared 6 bases from V and 3 bases from J, leaving 8 bases between. The CDR3 loop reads CASSSGDTEAFF. The CDR3 DNA is TGTGCCAGCAGCTCGGGGGACACTGAAGCTTTCTTT.

This clone showed up just once. The rearrangement joins TRBV2 to TRBJ1-2, with D perhaps TRBD1 (6 bases). The germline CDR1 and CDR2 sequences are SNHLY and FYNNEI. V was pared by 2 bases and J by 8 bases, with 12 bases between. This CDR3 region has 13 residues. The CDR3 DNA is TGTGCCAGCAGTGAACGGACAGTTCAAGGCTACACCTTC. Residues: CASSERTVQGYTF.

V gene TRBV7-9 combines with J gene TRBJ1-5, with D tentatively TRBD1 (5 bases). V lost 5 bases and J 7 bases, leaving 15 bases between the germline ends. Germline V gene lookup returns CDR1 SEHNR and CDR2 FQNEAQ (reference sequence). This CDR3 spans 14 amino acids. The CDR3 nucleotides are TGTGCCAGCAGCCCGGACATTTCAGGACAGCCCCAGCATTTT. As protein: CASSPDISGQPQHF.

J is TRBJ1-4 and V is TRBV11-2; perhaps TRBD1 as D (5 bases). The CDR3 sequence is 15 residues long. The germline V gene has CDR1 SGHAT and CDR2 FQNNGV. Trimming removed 3 bases at V and 5 bases at J, with 13 bases between. The CDR3 loop reads CASSFSGVLNEKLFF. CDR3 DNA: TGTGCCAGCAGCTTCTCGGGGGTCCTAAATGAAAAACTGTTTTTT.

This chain connects TRBV10-1 to TRBJ1-1; D gene uncertain. Trimming stripped 7 bases from V and 0 bases from J, with 9 bases between. Germline CDR1 and CDR2: WNHNN and SYGVQD (reference sequence). The CDR3 is made up of 13 amino acids. The CDR3 DNA reads as TGCGCCAGCAATGGAGGCCTGAACACTGAAGCTTTCTTT. This sequence encodes CASNGGLNTEAFF.

The V and J genes are TRBV9 and TRBJ1-2; D possibly corresponds to TRBD1 (6 bases). This CDR3 region has 16 residues. Trimming removed 0 bases from V and 6 bases from J, with 18 bases in between. Germline CDR1 is SGDLS and CDR2 is YYNGEE. DNA of the CDR3: TGTGCCAGCAGCGTAGCCTCTACTACAGGGTCCGATGGCTACACCTTC. Translated: CASSVASTTGSDGYTF.